This record looks at one T cell receptor beta chain sequence and its context. Authors' processing steps: Reference gene primers were amplified, and this amplification served to estimate nucleated cell counts. This table comes from immunoSEQ multiplex PCR, and its TCRdb copy is limited to in-frame clones, with some not included. D and trimming come from the DNA, and the V and J calls and clone size come from that table. The table records 140,000 or so clones, around 90% of them present only once. V gave up 7 bases and J gave up 2 bases, with 11 bases separating them. The CDR3 has 13 amino acids. Looked up from germline, CDR1 is SNHLY and CDR2 is FYNNEI. This record comes from a study of blood T cell repertoires in COVID-19. Turning to the study itself: COVID-19 samples from acute and convalescent phases originated in the United States, Italy and Spain.

Material for sequencing was peripheral blood. This sequence joins TRBV2 and TRBJ2-5; D is perhaps TRBD2 (5 bases). The sequence was obtained from a woman aged 45-65 years with acute or convalescent COVID-19. CDR3: CASTGEVQETQYF. In nucleotides, the CDR3 is TGTGCCAGCACCGGGGAAGTTCAAGAGACCCAGTACTTC.